This T cell receptor (beta chain) came from a study of blood T cells in healthy people across ages. This CDR3 is built from 15 residues. The V and J ends lost 6 bases and 3 bases respectively, with 21 bases between them. Germline CDR1 DFQATT, CDR2 SNEGSKA (reference sequence). Next came a second PCR, run for about 7 to 12 cycles, which used a sample-barcoded 5' primer along with a J-beta primer mix. TCRdb recomputed calls from the 5' RACE reads with MiXCR, one row per CDR3 protein. Of 550,000 to 800,000 distinct CDR3 sequences listed, 32% are singletons. Ten or more counts support this clonotype. The sequence came from an elderly woman in good health. The J gene is TRBJ2-7, the V gene TRBV20-1; perhaps TRBD2 as D (6 bases). The sample was blood. CDR3 sequence (DNA): TGCAGTGCCGGCCCGGATAGCGGCTCGCACTACGAGCAGTACTTC. It encodes CSAGPDSGSHYEQYF.